The 6 T cell receptor beta chains reported below all come from one sample, sequenced in a study of CD8 T cells in ankylosing spondylitis. Study-wide results and caveats: About 8 highly homologous variants made up a TCR beta motif, and this motif appeared characteristic of ankylosing spondylitis blood.

A single record per CDR3 protein comes from TCRdb applying MiXCR to the 5' RACE reads. The table shows roughly 350,000 distinct CDR3 sequences, with less than 9.5% occurring only once. No antigen is known for these receptors. Material: blood, either unsorted or a sorted T cell fraction (not recorded which). The receptors originated from a male donor with ankylosing spondylitis.

This chain uses TRBV19 with TRBJ2-5; the match to TRBD1 covers 7 bases. Losses at the gene ends were 7 bases for V and 5 bases for J; bases not matched to a gene: 10. The CDR3 covers 14 residues. Germline values: CDR1 LNHDA, CDR2 SQIVND (reference sequence). The CDR3 nucleotides are TGTGCCAGTATTGAGACAGGGAAGTTGGAGACCCAGTACTTC. Translated: CASIETGKLETQYF.

In its sample, this clonotype was seen a few times. This rearrangement joins TRBV14 to TRBJ2-1; the match to TRBD2 covers 10 bases. Germline CDR1 is SGHDN and CDR2 is FVKESK. CDR3 length: 17 amino acids. The junction had 3 bases not matched to a gene; V was cut back by 1 base and J by 0 bases. In DNA form, the CDR3 reads TGTGCCAGCAGCCAAGTTCCTAGCGGGAGCTCCTACAATGAGCAGTTCTTC. Translating gives CASSQVPSGSSYNEQFF.

The V gene is TRBV4-1, the J gene TRBJ2-7, with D tentatively TRBD1 (6 bases). V lost 2 bases to trimming and J lost 3 bases, with 8 bases between them. The germline V gene encodes CDR1 MGHRA and CDR2 YSYEKL. The CDR3 length is 13 residues. The CDR3 nucleotides read TGCGCCAGCAGCCAACGACAGGACTACGAGCAGTACTTC. It is translated as CASSQRQDYEQYF.

This clonotype was seen at least ten times. The rearrangement uses TRBV5-6 and TRBJ2-5; D not resolved. V was trimmed by 3 bases and J by 4 bases, leaving 7 bases between them. Germline lookup yields CDR1 SGHDT and CDR2 YYEEEE. The CDR3 contains 12 residues. The CDR3 bases are TGTGCCAGCAGCTCCCTCCGAGAGACCCAGTACTTC. It is translated as CASSSLRETQYF. Looking up the rest from reference TRBV5-6 and TRBJ2-5 gives the full variable domain: DAGVTQSPTHLIKTRGQQVTLRCSPKSGHDTVSWYQQALGQGPQFIFQYYEEEERQRGNFPDRFSGHQFPNYSSELNVNALLLGDSALYLCASSSLRETQYFGPGTRLLVL.

This clonotype was detected a few times. The rearrangement joins TRBV27 to TRBJ2-6; D is unclear. The CDR3 loop spans 14 amino acids. V lost 4 bases and J 0 bases, leaving 4 bases between the germline ends. The germline CDR1 and CDR2 sequences are MNHEY and SMNVEV (reference sequence). CDR3 coding DNA: TGTGCCAGCAGTTCCATCTCTGGGGCCAACGTCCTGACTTTC. Residues: CASSSISGANVLTF.

There are a few counts of this clonotype. This chain links TRBV20-1 with TRBJ2-1; TRBD2 agrees at 14 bases. This CDR3 has 18 residues. V lost 3 bases to trimming and J lost 7 bases; unmatched junction nucleotides: 14. Germline CDR1 is DFQATT and CDR2 is SNEGSKA (reference sequence). The CDR3 sequence is CSASGVPGLAGEENEQFF. In nucleotides, the CDR3 is TGCAGTGCTAGTGGGGTCCCGGGACTAGCGGGAGAGGAAAATGAGCAGTTCTTC.